The 8 T cell receptor beta chains below come from one sample, sequenced in a study of low-dose radiotherapy and immunotherapy resistance in tumors. As for time point: before trial treatment. Primers used for first-strand cDNA, a TRAV- and TRBV-specific set, covered both alpha and beta chains. Amplification of TCRs used a constant-region primer and V-primer adapter for approximately 19 PCR cycles. TCRdb independently ran MiXCR on the reads; one entry per CDR3 protein. The repertoire holds tens of thousands of distinct CDR3 sequences, with about 23% as singletons. This specimen consisted of PBMCs, obtained before treatment. These receptors all come from a male donor with prostate cancer.

This clonotype came up a few times. CDR3 in amino acids: CASSLGVLGYTF. CDR3 nucleotide sequence: TGTGCCAGCAGCTTAGGGGTCTTGGGCTACACCTTC. The V gene is TRBV7-8, the J gene TRBJ1-2, with D uncertain. The germline V and J ends were trimmed by 1 base and 8 bases, with 8 bases remaining between them. Germline CDR1 SGHVS, CDR2 FQNEAQ. This CDR3 comprises 12 residues.

Turning to this clonotype: This likely reflects a read error, since a far larger clone is one base away. The rearrangement joins TRBV27 to TRBJ1-2; D might be TRBD1 (6 bases). V lost 5 bases and J lost 8, with 21 bases in between. Per the germline V gene, CDR1 is MNHEY and CDR2 is SMNVEV (reference sequence). The CDR3 length is 15 residues. CDR3 nucleotide sequence: TGTGCCAGCAGTGAGTCGCAGGGGTACTCCAGCGGCTACACCTTC. Translating gives CASSESQGYSSGYTF.

This clonotype has a count of ten or more. This chain joins TRBV5-3 and TRBJ1-5; D is uncertain. TRBV5-3 is recorded as an ORF, its role being uncertain. This CDR3 region has 16 residues. V shed 8 bases and J shed 7 bases, with 25 bases lying between them. For the CDR3, the DNA is TGTGCCAGCGGAGCCCTGGACCGTCAGTCGAGGCAGCCCCAGCATTTT. The encoded protein is CASGALDRQSRQPQHF.

Concerning this clonotype itself: This likely stems from a read error, as it lies one base from a far larger clone. The chain uses TRBV11-2 and TRBJ2-1; D gene unclear. CDR1 and CDR2 from the germline V gene are SGHAT and FQNNGV. The CDR3 consists of 15 residues. With 5 bases removed from V and 13 bases from J, the gap between germline ends came to 24 bases. CDR3 amino acids: CASSPAGTGKETQFF. The CDR3 DNA reads TGTGCCAGCAGCCCCGCCGGTACCGGCAAAGAGACCCAGTTCTTC.

Many counts were recorded for this clonotype. Mismatch with germline at one junction end may stem from a read error. The chain links TRBV5-3 to TRBJ2-7; TRBD2 agrees at 9 bases. TRBV5-3 has ORF status, its function being uncertain. The CDR3 covers 16 residues. The CDR3 is CASSLRGPGLAHEQYF. The DNA of the CDR3 is TGTGCCAGCAGCTTGCGCGGACCGGGACTAGCCCACGAGCAGTACTTC.

This clonotype was counted at least ten times. The chain recombines TRBV12-3 or TRBV12-4 with TRBJ2-5; 8 bases fit TRBD2. This CDR3 spans 15 amino acids. The V gene end was trimmed by 3 bases and the J gene end by 5 bases; junction bases not matched to a gene: 8. This CDR3 reads CASSLRGANSETQYF. In DNA form, the CDR3 reads TGTGCCAGCAGTTTGCGGGGGGCGAACTCGGAGACCCAGTACTTC.

This clonotype was seen ten or more times. The chain uses TRBV15 and TRBJ2-5; D is undetermined. The germline gives CDR1 LNHNV, CDR2 YYDKDF (reference sequence). Trimming took 7 bases from V and 4 from J, leaving 13 bases between them. This CDR3 is built from 13 residues. The CDR3 DNA reads TGTGCCACCATATCCCCTTCCGGAGAGACCCAGTACTTC. Its translation is CATISPSGETQYF.

With respect to this clonotype: A read error is the likely source, as a far larger clone sits one nucleotide away. J is TRBJ1-1 and V is TRBV6-8, with a weak D call TRBD1 (5 bases). Germline V gene sequence: CDR1 MNHGY, CDR2 SAAAGT. This CDR3 has 13 residues. Trimming left V 10 bases short and J 1 base short, with 13 bases between. The DNA for the CDR3 is TGTGCCAACACAGGACTGACGAACACTGAAGCTTTCTTT. Its translation is CANTGLTNTEAFF.